This T cell receptor beta chain was captured by sequencing in a study of siplizumab effects on memory and regulatory T cells. The CDR3 loop spans 12 amino acids. Trimming stripped 2 bases from V and 2 bases from J, with 4 bases between. Per germline, CDR1 KGHSH and CDR2 LQKENI. Sequenced by immunoSEQ multiplex PCR; TCRdb stores in-frame clones only, minus some. This sample has 70,000 or so clones; over 80% occur once, and the top ten carry about 1.7%. Concerning this clone itself: The sample holds other DNA sequences that translate to the same CDR3.

The receptor's source is a human donor in good health. The sample consisted of Tregs sorted from blood. The rearrangement links TRBV18 to TRBJ2-7; D ambiguous. The CDR3 DNA reads TGTGCCAGCTCACCAGAGACCTACGAGCAGTACTTC. Translated, it gives CASSPETYEQYF.